This T cell receptor (beta chain) is from a study of technical replicates of blood from a few donors. Libraries were prepared by immunoSEQ multiplex PCR; TCRdb keeps only in-frame clonotypes and omits some of them. The sample has around 100,000 clones; roughly 95% are singletons. The V gene's germline CDR1 is KGHSH and CDR2 LQKENI. V was cut by 3 bases and J by 6 bases, with 11 bases left in between. This CDR3 has 14 amino acids. The sequenced sample consisted of T cells isolated from PBMCs. The receptor was derived from a human donor in good health. This chain joins TRBV18 and TRBJ2-2; D is perhaps TRBD2 (6 bases). This chain's CDR3 is CASSPSWGAGELFF. Written as DNA, the CDR3 is TGTGCCAGCTCACCCTCCTGGGGGGCCGGGGAGCTGTTTTTT. The full variable domain, its missing parts supplied by reference TRBV18 and TRBJ2-2, is NAGVMQNPRHLVRRRGQEARLRCSPMKGHSHVYWYRQLPEEGLKFMVYLQKENIIDESGMPKERFSAEFPKEGPSILRIQQVVRGDSAAYFCASSPSWGAGELFFGEGSRLTVL.